Listed below are T cell receptor beta chains from one sample, sequenced in a study of T cell responses to AZD1222 COVID-19 vaccine. Sequencing used immunoSEQ multiplex PCR; TCRdb keeps in-frame clones, though not all of them. Of over 150,000 clones listed, 90% are singletons. The sample here was peripheral blood, taken on day 0 of AZD1222 vaccination. These receptors were collected from an adult in good health. CDR3s include the opening cysteine and the closing phenylalanine or tryptophan. A D gene is named only where the DNA matches it firmly. A clone size is listed for some rows: how often the clone was seen (once, few, many), or a class if it is expanded.

>14|NA|TRBV28|TRBJ1-1|NA
CASRGPGANTEAFF
TGTGCCAGCAGGGGACCGGGGGCGAACACTGAAGCTTTCTTT
>15|NA|TRBV6-5|TRBJ1-1|NA
CASSYWALGNTEAFF
TGTGCCAGCAGTTACTGGGCCCTCGGAAACACTGAAGCTTTCTTT
>13|NA|TRBV10-2|TRBJ2-2|NA
CASTPRDTGELFF
TGCGCCAGCACGCCCCGGGATACCGGGGAGCTGTTTTTT
>14|NA|TRBV5-1|TRBJ2-3|NA
CASSLGQSTDTQYF
TGCGCCAGCAGCTTGGGACAGAGCACAGATACGCAGTATTTT
>16|NA|TRBV9|TRBJ1-2|NA
CASSVDYGTANYGYTF
TGTGCCAGCAGCGTAGATTATGGGACCGCTAACTATGGCTACACCTTC
>15|NA|TRBV28|TRBJ1-2|NA
CASSLGAPISYGYTF
TGTGCCAGCAGTTTAGGGGCCCCTATATCCTATGGCTACACCTTC
>15|TRBD1|TRBV10-1|TRBJ1-1|NA
CAGLQGINRDTEAFF
TGCGCCGGTCTACAGGGGATCAATAGAGACACTGAAGCTTTCTTT
>15|TRBD1|TRBV4-2|TRBJ1-1|few
CASSQLKPGQGSAFF
TGTGCCAGCAGCCAACTTAAACCGGGACAGGGGTCGGCTTTCTTT
>13|NA|TRBV28|TRBJ2-3|NA
CASSLIDQGGWYF
TGTGCCAGCAGTTTAATCGACCAGGGGGGTTGGTATTTT
>14|NA|TRBV11-2|TRBJ1-4|NA
CASSFQHTNEKLFF
TGTGCCAGCAGCTTTCAACACACTAATGAAAAACTGTTTTTT
>13|NA|TRBV28|TRBJ1-5|NA
CASSRQINQPQHF
TGTGCCAGCTCTAGACAGATCAATCAGCCCCAGCATTTT
>14|NA|TRBV7-9|TRBJ1-2|NA
CASSLVRSLMGYTF
TGTGCCAGCAGCTTAGTCCGGTCATTGATGGGCTACACCTTC
>14|NA|TRBV11-2|TRBJ2-2|NA
CASSLRRDTGELFF
TGTGCCAGCAGCTTACGTAGGGACACCGGGGAGCTGTTTTTT
>13|NA|TRBV5-4|TRBJ2-2|NA
CASSLSWAGELFF
TGTGCCAGCAGCTTGAGCTGGGCCGGGGAGCTGTTTTTT
>10|NA|TRBV28|TRBJ1-5|once
CASGYQPQHF
TGTGCCAGCGGTTATCAGCCCCAGCATTTT
>12|NA|TRBV19|TRBJ1-2|once
CASSGRGYGYTF
TGTGCCAGTAGTGGACGGGGATATGGCTACACCTTC
>16|NA|TRBV5-1|TRBJ1-2|once
CASSLVAGVSFGGYTF
TGCGCCAGCAGCTTGGTTGCAGGGGTTTCTTTTGGTGGCTACACCTTC
>14|TRBD2|TRBV10-2|TRBJ2-1|NA
CASRQRGLYNEQFF
TGCGCCAGCCGCCAGCGGGGGCTCTACAATGAGCAGTTCTTC
>14|NA|TRBV28|TRBJ1-2|NA
CASSQGTDHYGYTF
TGTGCCAGCAGCCAAGGGACTGATCACTATGGCTACACCTTC
>14|TRBD1|TRBV9|TRBJ2-3|NA
CASSAVQGADTQYF
TGTGCCAGCAGCGCTGTACAGGGGGCAGATACGCAGTATTTT
>14|NA|TRBV27|TRBJ1-3|NA
CASSPRGAGNTIYF
TGTGCCAGCAGCCCCAGGGGTGCTGGAAACACCATATATTTT
>16|NA|TRBV28|TRBJ1-5|NA
CASSFIPDSSNQPQHF
TGTGCCAGCAGTTTTATCCCCGACAGTAGCAATCAGCCCCAGCATTTT